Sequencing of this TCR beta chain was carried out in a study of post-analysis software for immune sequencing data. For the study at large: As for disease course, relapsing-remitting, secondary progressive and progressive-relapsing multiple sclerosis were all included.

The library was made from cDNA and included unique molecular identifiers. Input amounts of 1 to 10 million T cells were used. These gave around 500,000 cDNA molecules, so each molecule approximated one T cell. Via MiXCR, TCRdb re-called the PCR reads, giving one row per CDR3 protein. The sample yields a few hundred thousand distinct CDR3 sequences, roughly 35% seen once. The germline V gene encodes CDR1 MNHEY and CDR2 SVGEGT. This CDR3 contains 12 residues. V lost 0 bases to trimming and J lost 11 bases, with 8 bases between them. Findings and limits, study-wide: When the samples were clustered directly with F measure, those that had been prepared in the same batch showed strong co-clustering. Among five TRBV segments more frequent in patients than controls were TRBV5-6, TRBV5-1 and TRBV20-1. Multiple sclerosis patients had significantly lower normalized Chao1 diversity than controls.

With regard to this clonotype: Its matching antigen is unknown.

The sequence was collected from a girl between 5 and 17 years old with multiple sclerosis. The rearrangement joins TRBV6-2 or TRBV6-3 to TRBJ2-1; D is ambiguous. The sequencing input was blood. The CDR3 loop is CASSYSLVQQFF. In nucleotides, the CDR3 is TGTGCCAGCAGTTACTCGCTGGTCCAGCAGTTCTTC.